These T cell receptor beta chains were read from a single sample in a study of T cells in tumors after PD-1 blockade. The assay was immunoSEQ multiplex PCR, and TCRdb's table has in-frame clones only and misses some. The table has more than 40,000 clones, approximately 81% seen once; the top ten hold about 4%. The material sequenced was PBMCs, taken before anti-PD-1 treatment. Receptors originate from a human donor with basal cell carcinoma. Both conserved end residues are part of each CDR3. Fields, in order: V gene, CDR3 protein.

V gene: TRBV3-1/TRBV3-2; CDR3 protein: CASSSRDGLGGYTF
V gene: TRBV28; CDR3 protein: CASSSPTGVRHQPQHF
V gene: TRBV5-4; CDR3 protein: CASSPISTDTQYF
V gene: TRBV18; CDR3 protein: CASSPPNAGAASVYF
V gene: TRBV5-5; CDR3 protein: CASSVGQGYSDGIFGNTIYF
V gene: TRBV6-4; CDR3 protein: CASSAGTNTGELFF
V gene: TRBV7-2; CDR3 protein: CASSLALAGIQETQYF
V gene: TRBV6-4; CDR3 protein: CASSPVGNEQFF
V gene: TRBV6-2/TRBV6-3; CDR3 protein: CASSRTGGRSYEQYF
V gene: TRBV12-3/TRBV12-4; CDR3 protein: CASTLGLNYGYTF
V gene: TRBV2; CDR3 protein: CASSVGRSTDTQYF
V gene: TRBV3-1/TRBV3-2; CDR3 protein: CASSLKSNRRYAYEQYF
V gene: TRBV7-6; CDR3 protein: CASSSLEDSRSARAFF
V gene: TRBV19; CDR3 protein: CASSIQGRHEKLFF
V gene: TRBV2; CDR3 protein: CASSGGQDGEQFF
V gene: TRBV27; CDR3 protein: CASSDSGQGNNEQFF
V gene: TRBV16; CDR3 protein: CASSQSWGSGNTIYF
V gene: TRBV3-1/TRBV3-2; CDR3 protein: CASSHRSQGGGNQPQHF
V gene: TRBV7-2; CDR3 protein: CASSMDRANYGYTF
V gene: TRBV9; CDR3 protein: CASSERGGRYNEQFF
V gene: TRBV30; CDR3 protein: CAWSPGTSGFTDTQYF